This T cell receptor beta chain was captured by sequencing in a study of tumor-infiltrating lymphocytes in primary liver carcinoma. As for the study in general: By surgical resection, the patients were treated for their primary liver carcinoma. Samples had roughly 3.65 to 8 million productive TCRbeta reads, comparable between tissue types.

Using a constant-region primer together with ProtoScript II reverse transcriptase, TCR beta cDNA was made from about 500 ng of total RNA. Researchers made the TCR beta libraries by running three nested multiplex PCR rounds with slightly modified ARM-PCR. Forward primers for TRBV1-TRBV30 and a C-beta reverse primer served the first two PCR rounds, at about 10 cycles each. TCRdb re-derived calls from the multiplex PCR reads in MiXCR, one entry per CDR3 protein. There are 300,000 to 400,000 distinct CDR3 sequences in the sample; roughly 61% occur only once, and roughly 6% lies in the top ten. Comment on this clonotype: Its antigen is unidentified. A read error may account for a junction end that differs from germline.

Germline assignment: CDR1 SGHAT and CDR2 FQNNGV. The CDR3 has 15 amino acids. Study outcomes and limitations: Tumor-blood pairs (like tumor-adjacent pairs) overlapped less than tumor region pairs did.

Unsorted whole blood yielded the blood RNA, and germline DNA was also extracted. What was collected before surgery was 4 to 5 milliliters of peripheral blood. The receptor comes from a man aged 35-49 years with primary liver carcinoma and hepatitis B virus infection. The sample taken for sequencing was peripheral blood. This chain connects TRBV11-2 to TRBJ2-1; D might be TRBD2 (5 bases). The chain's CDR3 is CANSAELGSHDEQFF. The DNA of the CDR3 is TGTGCCAACAGCGCAGAACTAGGCTCCCACGATGAGCAGTTCTTC.